Listed here are 4 T cell receptor beta chains from one sample, sequenced in a study of cytomegalovirus exposure and HLA in healthy donors. Sequencing was performed with immunoSEQ multiplex PCR; in TCRdb, only in-frame clones are kept and a portion is missing. The sample yields about 170,000 clones, around nine tenths seen once. The sequenced sample was PBMCs. Source of these receptors: a man younger than 30 in good health and CMV-seropositive.

The chain joins TRBV7-9 to TRBJ2-7; D call uncertain. The length of the CDR3 is 16 residues. Trimming removed 5 bases from V and 0 bases from J, with 17 bases in between. CDR1 SEHNR and CDR2 FQNEAQ come from the germline V gene (reference sequence). CDR3 loop: CASSRQEGRDSYEQYF. CDR3 DNA sequence: TGTGCCAGCAGCCGACAAGAAGGCCGAGACTCCTACGAGCAGTACTTC.

This chain uses TRBV4-2 with TRBJ1-2; D is perhaps TRBD1 (5 bases). This CDR3 is built from 15 residues. Germline values: CDR1 LGHNA, CDR2 YNFKEQ. The V gene lost 1 base and the J gene lost 0 bases, with 9 bases spanning the gap. The CDR3 nucleotides are TGTGCCAGCAGCCAAGCCCGGGGGTCTAACTATGGCTACACCTTC. The encoded protein is CASSQARGSNYGYTF.

This chain joins TRBV18 and TRBJ1-2; a possible D gene is TRBD1 (6 bases). The germline V gene encodes CDR1 KGHSH and CDR2 LQKENI. The CDR3 is 14 amino acids. Trimming removed 2 bases at V and 10 bases at J, with 17 bases between. The CDR3: CASSPTGGGRDYTF. In DNA, the CDR3 is TGTGCCAGCTCACCAACTGGGGGGGGGCGAGACTACACCTTC.

V gene TRBV7-2 combines with J gene TRBJ2-1; tentatively, D is TRBD1 (5 bases). This CDR3 region has 13 residues. The V gene lost 2 bases and the J gene lost 8 bases, with 10 bases spanning the gap. Germline CDR1 and CDR2: SGHTA and FQGNSA. DNA of the CDR3: TGTGCCAGCAGCTTACAGGGATCGGATGAGCAGTTCTTC. Translation gives CASSLQGSDEQFF.